These T cell receptor beta chains were read from a single sample in a study of blood T cell repertoires in COVID-19. Sequencing was performed with immunoSEQ multiplex PCR; in TCRdb, only in-frame clones are kept and a portion is missing. The sample yields 210,000 or so clones, about 92% seen once. The specimen sequenced was peripheral blood. All receptors come from a man under 40 with acute or convalescent COVID-19. The CDR3 runs from the conserved cysteine through the conserved F or W. D genes are given only for firm matches. Expanded clones are given a class, and other clones once, few, many or no size at all.

abundance	j_gene	len	v_gene	d_gene	CDR3aa	CDR3nt
NA	TRBJ2-6	15	TRBV9	NA	CASSVLGHGANVLTF	TGTGCCAGCAGCGTATTGGGGCACGGGGCCAACGTCCTGACTTTC
NA	TRBJ2-7	18	TRBV30	TRBD2	CAWSDLGFTSGNTYEQYF	TGTGCCTGGAGTGATTTAGGGTTTACTAGCGGGAACACCTACGAGCAGTACTTC
NA	TRBJ1-4	16	TRBV6-4	NA	CASYNSTDSENEKLFF	TGTGCCAGCTATAACTCAACGGACAGCGAAAATGAAAAACTGTTTTTT
NA	TRBJ2-4	12	TRBV6-5	TRBD1	CASSRDRNIQYF	TGTGCCAGCAGCCGGGACAGAAACATTCAGTACTTC
NA	TRBJ2-4	13	TRBV28	NA	CASSPHRENIQYF	TGTGCCAGCAGTCCCCACAGGGAGAACATTCAGTACTTC
NA	TRBJ1-5	15	TRBV3-1/TRBV3-2	NA	CASSHGWGLGQPQHF	TGTGCCAGCAGCCATGGCTGGGGCTTGGGGCAGCCCCAGCATTTT
NA	TRBJ2-7	16	TRBV5-4	TRBD2	CASSSSAGGPTYEQYF	TGTGCCAGCAGCTCAAGTGCGGGGGGCCCTACCTACGAGCAGTACTTC
few	TRBJ2-7	12	TRBV6-5	NA	CASDPDCYEQYF	TGTGCCAGCGACCCCGACTGTTACGAGCAGTACTTC
NA	TRBJ2-1	15	TRBV5-6	TRBD2	CASSGTSGRLNEQFF	TGTGCCAGCAGCGGGACTAGCGGGAGGCTCAATGAGCAGTTCTTC
NA	TRBJ1-1	13	TRBV5-1	TRBD1	CASGQEGGTEAFF	TGCGCCAGCGGACAGGAGGGTGGCACTGAAGCTTTCTTT
NA	TRBJ1-1	12	TRBV12-3/TRBV12-4	NA	CASSLLISGAFF	TGTGCCAGCAGCTTATTGATATCGGGAGCTTTCTTT
NA	TRBJ2-7	11	TRBV20-1	TRBD1	CSGRGSDEQYF	TGCAGCGGCAGGGGGAGCGACGAGCAGTACTTC
NA	TRBJ2-4	14	TRBV5-6	TRBD2	CASSLTSGGHIQYF	TGTGCCAGCAGCCTGACTAGCGGGGGACACATTCAGTACTTC
once	TRBJ1-2	11	TRBV7-5	NA	CARSPGGSYTF	TGTGCCAGAAGCCCCGGGGGATCCTACACCTTC
NA	TRBJ1-2	13	TRBV19	TRBD1	CASSLTGGNGYTF	TGTGCCAGTAGCTTAACAGGGGGCAATGGCTACACCTTC
NA	TRBJ1-4	13	TRBV2	NA	CAGNGQPNEKLFF	TGTGCCGGAAACGGACAACCAAATGAAAAACTGTTTTTT
NA	TRBJ2-5	14	TRBV18	NA	CASTNRRGRETQYF	TGTGCCAGCACTAACAGAAGGGGTCGGGAGACCCAGTACTTC
NA	TRBJ1-1	12	TRBV18	TRBD1	CASSPDRVDAFF	TGTGCCAGCTCACCCGACAGGGTAGACGCTTTCTTT
NA	TRBJ1-3	15	TRBV2	NA	CASSEGFTDVDTIYF	TGTGCCAGCAGTGAAGGGTTTACAGACGTGGACACCATATATTTT
NA	TRBJ1-4	16	TRBV5-1	TRBD1	CASSPKPGQANEKLFF	TGCGCCAGCAGCCCTAAACCGGGACAGGCCAATGAAAAACTGTTTTTT
NA	TRBJ2-2	14	TRBV6-5	NA	CASRKGLFTGELFF	TGTGCCAGCAGAAAGGGACTGTTCACCGGGGAGCTGTTTTTT
NA	TRBJ1-1	13	TRBV18	NA	CASSPVVWASAFF	TGTGCCAGCTCACCAGTAGTGTGGGCGTCTGCTTTCTTT
NA	TRBJ1-2	13	TRBV6-6	NA	CASRVQPGSGYTF	TGTGCCAGCAGGGTACAGCCGGGGAGCGGCTACACCTTC
NA	TRBJ2-3	13	TRBV7-2	NA	CASSYGGSDTQYF	TGTGCCAGCAGCTATGGGGGGTCAGATACGCAGTATTTT
NA	TRBJ2-7	15	TRBV27	NA	CASSLAAGNLYEQYF	TGTGCCAGCAGTTTAGCGGCGGGGAACCTCTACGAGCAGTACTTC
NA	TRBJ1-6	13	TRBV14	NA	CASSQVLSSPLHF	TGTGCCAGCAGCCAAGTTTTGAGTTCACCCCTCCACTTT
NA	TRBJ2-6	16	TRBV28	NA	CASSPPISSGANVLTF	TGTGCCAGCAGTCCCCCGATTAGCTCTGGGGCCAACGTCCTGACTTTC
NA	TRBJ2-3	14	TRBV29-1	NA	CSVGRGSSTDTQYF	TGCAGCGTTGGCAGGGGTTCCAGCACAGATACGCAGTATTTT
NA	TRBJ2-2	15	TRBV7-2	NA	CASSYLAVHTGELFF	TGTGCCAGCAGCTACTTAGCGGTACACACCGGGGAGCTGTTTTTT
NA	TRBJ1-4	14	TRBV5-1	NA	CASSGTGSNEKLFF	TGCGCCAGCAGCGGAACAGGGTCGAATGAAAAACTGTTTTTT
NA	TRBJ1-1	15	TRBV18	NA	CASSPRQNSNTEAFF	TGTGCCAGCTCACCACGACAGAATAGTAACACTGAAGCTTTCTTT
once	TRBJ1-3	16	TRBV5-6	TRBD1	CASSFPGQTSGNTIYF	TGTGCCAGCAGTTTTCCGGGACAGACCTCTGGAAACACCATATATTTT
NA	TRBJ2-3	17	TRBV5-1	NA	CASSLLPSGSPADTQYF	TGCGCCAGCAGCTTGTTACCGTCCGGGAGCCCAGCGGATACGCAGTATTTT
NA	TRBJ1-6	16	TRBV27	NA	CASSLDATGLNSPLHF	TGTGCCAGCAGTTTAGACGCCACAGGCCTTAATTCACCCCTCCACTTT
few	TRBJ2-7	15	TRBV6-1	NA	CASSEAGDNSYEQYF	TGTGCCAGCAGTGAAGCGGGAGACAACTCCTACGAGCAGTACTTC
NA	TRBJ2-3	15	TRBV7-2	NA	CASSLGGRGRDTQYF	TGTGCCAGCAGCTTAGGTGGCAGGGGCCGCGATACGCAGTATTTT
NA	TRBJ2-2	15	TRBV10-3	TRBD1	CAISGGQGFTGELFF	TGTGCCATCAGTGGCGGACAGGGGTTCACCGGGGAGCTGTTTTTT
NA	TRBJ2-1	11	TRBV25-1	NA	CASSSGHEQFF	TGTGCCAGCAGTTCAGGCCATGAGCAGTTCTTC
NA	TRBJ2-3	16	TRBV4-1	TRBD2	CASSQGEAGGRDTQYF	TGCGCCAGCAGCCAGGGGGAAGCGGGGGGCAGGGATACGCAGTATTTT
NA	TRBJ1-1	14	TRBV2	NA	CASGRNSVNTEAFF	TGTGCCAGCGGGAGAAACAGTGTGAACACTGAAGCTTTCTTT
NA	TRBJ2-1	22	TRBV27	TRBD1	CASSIRVTGALTQGLGRNEQFF	TGTGCCAGCAGTATTCGGGTGACAGGGGCGCTCACACAGGGATTGGGTAGGAATGAGCAGTTCTTC
NA	TRBJ2-2	17	TRBV18	NA	CASSPRTGPSYTGELFF	TGTGCCAGCTCACCACGGACTGGACCCTCCTACACCGGGGAGCTGTTTTTT
NA	TRBJ1-2	14	TRBV9	NA	CASSPSADNYGYTF	TGTGCCAGCTCTCCTAGTGCCGATAACTATGGCTACACCTTC
once	TRBJ2-1	13	TRBV6-5	TRBD2	CASSSLAVNEQFF	TGTGCCAGCAGTTCACTAGCGGTCAATGAGCAGTTCTTC
NA	TRBJ2-4	13	TRBV2	TRBD1	CASGTGAKNIQYF	TGTGCCAGCGGGACAGGGGCCAAAAACATTCAGTACTTC
NA	TRBJ2-5	13	TRBV28	TRBD2	CASTLGGFQTQYF	TGTGCCAGCACCTTGGGGGGGTTTCAGACCCAGTACTTC